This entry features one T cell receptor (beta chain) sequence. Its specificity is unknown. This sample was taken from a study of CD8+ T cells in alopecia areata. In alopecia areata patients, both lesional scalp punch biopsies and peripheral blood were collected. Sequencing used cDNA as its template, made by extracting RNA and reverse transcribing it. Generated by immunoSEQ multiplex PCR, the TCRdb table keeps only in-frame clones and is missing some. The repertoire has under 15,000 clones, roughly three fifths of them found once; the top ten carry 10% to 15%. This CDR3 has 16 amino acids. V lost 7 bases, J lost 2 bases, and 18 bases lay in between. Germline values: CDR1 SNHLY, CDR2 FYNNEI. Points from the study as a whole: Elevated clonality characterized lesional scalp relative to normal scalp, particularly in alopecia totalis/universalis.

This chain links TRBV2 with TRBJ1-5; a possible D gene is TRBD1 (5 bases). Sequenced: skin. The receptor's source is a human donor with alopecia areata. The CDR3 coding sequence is TGTGCCAGCAATGTCGGCAGGGCTTGGCGCAATCAGCCCCAGCATTTT. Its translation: CASNVGRAWRNQPQHF.